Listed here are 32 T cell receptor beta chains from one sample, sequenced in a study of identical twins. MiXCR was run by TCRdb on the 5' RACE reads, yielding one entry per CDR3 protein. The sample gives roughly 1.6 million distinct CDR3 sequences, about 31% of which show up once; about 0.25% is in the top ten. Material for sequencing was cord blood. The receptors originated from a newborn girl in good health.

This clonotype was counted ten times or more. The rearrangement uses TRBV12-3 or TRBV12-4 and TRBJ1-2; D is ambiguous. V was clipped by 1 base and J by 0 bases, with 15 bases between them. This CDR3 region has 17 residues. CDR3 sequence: CASSLDPHMGPNYGYTF. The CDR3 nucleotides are TGTGCCAGCAGTTTAGATCCTCATATGGGCCCTAACTATGGCTACACCTTC.

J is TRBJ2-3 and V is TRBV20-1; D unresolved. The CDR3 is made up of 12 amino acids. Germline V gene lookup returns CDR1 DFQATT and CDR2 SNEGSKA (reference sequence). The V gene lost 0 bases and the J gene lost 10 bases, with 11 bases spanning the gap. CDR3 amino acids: CSARDNSVPQYF. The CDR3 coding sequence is TGCAGTGCTAGAGATAACAGCGTTCCGCAGTATTTT.

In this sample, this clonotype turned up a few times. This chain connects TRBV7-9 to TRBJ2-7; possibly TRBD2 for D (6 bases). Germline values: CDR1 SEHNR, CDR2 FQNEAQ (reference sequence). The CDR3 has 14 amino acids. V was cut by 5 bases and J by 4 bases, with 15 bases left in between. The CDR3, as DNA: TGTGCCAGCAGCCCGGACTACAGATGGTACGAGCAGTACTTC. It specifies CASSPDYRWYEQYF.

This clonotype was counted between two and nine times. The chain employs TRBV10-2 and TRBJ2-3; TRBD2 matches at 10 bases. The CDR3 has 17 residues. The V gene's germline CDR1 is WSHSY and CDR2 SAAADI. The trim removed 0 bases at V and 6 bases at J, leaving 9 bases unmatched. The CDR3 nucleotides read TGCGCCAGCAGTGAGTCGGCCTTAGCGGGAGGAAGTGATACGCAGTATTTT. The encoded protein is CASSESALAGGSDTQYF.

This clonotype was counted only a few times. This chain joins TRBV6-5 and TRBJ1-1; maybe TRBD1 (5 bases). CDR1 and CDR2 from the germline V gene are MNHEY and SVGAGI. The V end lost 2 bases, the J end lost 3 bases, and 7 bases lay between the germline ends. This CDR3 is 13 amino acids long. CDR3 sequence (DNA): TGTGCCAGCAGTTACCGGGGCTACACTGAAGCTTTCTTT. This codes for CASSYRGYTEAFF.

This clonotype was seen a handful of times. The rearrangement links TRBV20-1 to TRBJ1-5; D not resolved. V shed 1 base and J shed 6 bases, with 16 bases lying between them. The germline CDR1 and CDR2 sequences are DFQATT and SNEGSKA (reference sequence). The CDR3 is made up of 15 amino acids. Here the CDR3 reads CSARVVARNFQPQHF. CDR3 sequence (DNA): TGCAGTGCTAGAGTAGTTGCCAGGAATTTTCAGCCCCAGCATTTT.

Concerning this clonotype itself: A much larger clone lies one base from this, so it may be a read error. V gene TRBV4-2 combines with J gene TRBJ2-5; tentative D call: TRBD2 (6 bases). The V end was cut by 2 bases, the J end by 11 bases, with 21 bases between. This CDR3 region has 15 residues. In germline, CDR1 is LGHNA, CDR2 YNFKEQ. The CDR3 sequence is CASSQRRGANNEQYF. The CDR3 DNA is TGTGCCAGCAGCCAACGGCGGGGAGCCAACAATGAGCAGTACTTC.

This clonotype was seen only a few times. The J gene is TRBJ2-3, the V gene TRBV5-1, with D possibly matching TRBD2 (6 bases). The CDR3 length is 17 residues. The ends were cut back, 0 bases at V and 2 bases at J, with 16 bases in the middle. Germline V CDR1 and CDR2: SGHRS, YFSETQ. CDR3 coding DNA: TGCGCCAGCAGCTTGGAAGGGCGGGGTCGTTCCACAGATACGCAGTATTTT. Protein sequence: CASSLEGRGRSTDTQYF.

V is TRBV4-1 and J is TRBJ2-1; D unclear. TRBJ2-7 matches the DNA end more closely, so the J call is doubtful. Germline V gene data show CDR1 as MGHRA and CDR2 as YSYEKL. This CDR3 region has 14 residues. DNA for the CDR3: TGCGCCAGCAGCCCACCGTACATGTACAATGAGCAGTACTTC. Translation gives CASSPPYMYNEQYF.

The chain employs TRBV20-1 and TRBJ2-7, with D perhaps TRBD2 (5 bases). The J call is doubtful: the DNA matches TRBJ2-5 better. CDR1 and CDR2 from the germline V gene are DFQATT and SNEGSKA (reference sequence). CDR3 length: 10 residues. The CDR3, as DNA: TGCTCGCCCCAGCGGGAGACCCAGTACTTC. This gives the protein CSPQRETQYF.

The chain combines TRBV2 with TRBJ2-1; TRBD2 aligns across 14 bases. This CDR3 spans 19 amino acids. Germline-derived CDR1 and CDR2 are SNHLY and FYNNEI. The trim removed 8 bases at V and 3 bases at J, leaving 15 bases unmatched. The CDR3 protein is CASGGQRDGTSGGYNEQFF. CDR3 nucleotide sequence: TGTGCCAGCGGAGGACAGCGAGACGGGACTAGCGGGGGCTACAATGAGCAGTTCTTC.

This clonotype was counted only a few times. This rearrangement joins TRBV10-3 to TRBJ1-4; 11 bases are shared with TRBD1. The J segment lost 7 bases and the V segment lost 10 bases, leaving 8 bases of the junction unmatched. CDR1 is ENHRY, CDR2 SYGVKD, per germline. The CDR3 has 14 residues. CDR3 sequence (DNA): TGTGCCACCAAGCCGGGACAGGGGGGTGAAAAACTGTTTTTT. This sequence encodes CATKPGQGGEKLFF.

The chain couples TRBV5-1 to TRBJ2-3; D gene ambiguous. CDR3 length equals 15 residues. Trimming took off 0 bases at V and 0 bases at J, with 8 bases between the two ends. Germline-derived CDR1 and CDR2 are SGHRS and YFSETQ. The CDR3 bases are TGCGCCAGCAGCTTGGGGGAATCTAGCACAGATACGCAGTATTTT. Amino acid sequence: CASSLGESSTDTQYF.

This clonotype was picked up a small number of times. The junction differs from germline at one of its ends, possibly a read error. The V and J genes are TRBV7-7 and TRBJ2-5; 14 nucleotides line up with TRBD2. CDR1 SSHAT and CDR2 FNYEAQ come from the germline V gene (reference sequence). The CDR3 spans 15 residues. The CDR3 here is CASSSKTSGRATQYF. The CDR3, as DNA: TGTGCTAGCAGCTCCAAGACTAGCGGGAGGGCGACCCAGTACTTC.

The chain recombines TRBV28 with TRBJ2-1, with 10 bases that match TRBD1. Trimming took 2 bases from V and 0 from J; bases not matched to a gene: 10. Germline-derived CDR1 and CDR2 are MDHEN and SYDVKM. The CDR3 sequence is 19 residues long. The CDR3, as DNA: TGTGCCAGCAGTTTAGACAGGGGGCGCCCCGGGGGCTCCTACAATGAGCAGTTCTTC. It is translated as CASSLDRGRPGGSYNEQFF.

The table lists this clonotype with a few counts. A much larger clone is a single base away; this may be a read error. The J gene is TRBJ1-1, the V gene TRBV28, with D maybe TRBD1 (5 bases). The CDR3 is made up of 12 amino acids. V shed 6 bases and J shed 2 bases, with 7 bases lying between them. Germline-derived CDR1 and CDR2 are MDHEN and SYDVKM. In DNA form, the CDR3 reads TGTGCCAGCAGACGGGACAACACTGAAGCTTTCTTT. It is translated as CASRRDNTEAFF.

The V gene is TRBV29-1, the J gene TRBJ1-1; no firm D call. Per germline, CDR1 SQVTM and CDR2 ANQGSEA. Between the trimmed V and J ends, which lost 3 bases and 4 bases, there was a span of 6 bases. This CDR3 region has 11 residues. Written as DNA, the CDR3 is TGCAGCGTTGAGGAGGGCACTGAAGCTTTCTTT. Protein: CSVEEGTEAFF.

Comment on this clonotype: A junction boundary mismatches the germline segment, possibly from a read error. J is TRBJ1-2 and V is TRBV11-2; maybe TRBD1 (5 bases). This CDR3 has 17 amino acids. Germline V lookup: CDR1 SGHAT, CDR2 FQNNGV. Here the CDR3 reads CAGSTQPRGRLDYGYTF. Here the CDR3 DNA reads TGTGCCGGCAGCACCCAGCCCCGGGGCAGACTTGACTATGGCTACACCTTC. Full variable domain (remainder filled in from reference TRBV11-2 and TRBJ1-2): EAGVAQSPRYKIIEKRQSVAFWCNPISGHATLYWYQQILGQGPKLLIQFQNNGVVDDSQLPKDRFSAERLKGVDSTLKIQPAKLEDSAVYLCAGSTQPRGRLDYGYTFGSGTRLTVV.

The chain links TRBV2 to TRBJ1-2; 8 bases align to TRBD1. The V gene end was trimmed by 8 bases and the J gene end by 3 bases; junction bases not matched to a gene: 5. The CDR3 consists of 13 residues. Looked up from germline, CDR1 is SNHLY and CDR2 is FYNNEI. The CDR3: CASVVDRDYGYTF. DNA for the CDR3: TGTGCCAGCGTCGTGGACAGGGACTATGGCTACACCTTC.

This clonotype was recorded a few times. CDR3 loop: CASSVAGAEQYF. Here the CDR3 DNA reads TGTGCCAGCAGCGTAGCAGGGGCCGAGCAGTACTTC. This rearrangement joins TRBV9 to TRBJ2-4, with D tentatively TRBD1 (6 bases). TRBJ2-7 matches the DNA end more closely, so the J call is doubtful. Germline values: CDR1 SGDLS, CDR2 YYNGEE. The CDR3 has 12 residues.

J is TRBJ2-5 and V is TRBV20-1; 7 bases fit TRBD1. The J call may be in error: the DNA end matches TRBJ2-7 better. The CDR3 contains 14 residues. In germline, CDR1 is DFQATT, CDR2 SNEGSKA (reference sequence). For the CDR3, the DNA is TGCAGTGCTACATCACAGGGGCGAGGGGACGAGCAGTACTTC. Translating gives CSATSQGRGDEQYF.

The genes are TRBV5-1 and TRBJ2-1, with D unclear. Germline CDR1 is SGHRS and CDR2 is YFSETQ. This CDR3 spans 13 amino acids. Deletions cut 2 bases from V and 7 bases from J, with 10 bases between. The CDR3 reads CASSFDVVNEQFF. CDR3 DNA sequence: TGCGCCAGCAGCTTCGACGTCGTGAATGAGCAGTTCTTC.

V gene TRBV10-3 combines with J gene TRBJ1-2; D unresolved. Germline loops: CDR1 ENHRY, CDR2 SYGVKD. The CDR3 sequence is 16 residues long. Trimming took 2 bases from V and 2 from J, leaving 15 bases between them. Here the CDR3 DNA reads TGTGCCATCAGTGAGGAGACCTTTCCTCTGAACTATGGCTACACCTTC. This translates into CAISEETFPLNYGYTF.

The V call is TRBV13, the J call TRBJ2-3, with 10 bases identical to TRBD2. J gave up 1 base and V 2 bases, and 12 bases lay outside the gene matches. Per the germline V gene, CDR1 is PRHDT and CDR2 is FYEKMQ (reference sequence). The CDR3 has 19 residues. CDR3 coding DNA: TGTGCCAGCAGCTTACCTACTAGCGGGGTACCCTTTGGCACAGATACGCAGTATTTT. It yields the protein CASSLPTSGVPFGTDTQYF.

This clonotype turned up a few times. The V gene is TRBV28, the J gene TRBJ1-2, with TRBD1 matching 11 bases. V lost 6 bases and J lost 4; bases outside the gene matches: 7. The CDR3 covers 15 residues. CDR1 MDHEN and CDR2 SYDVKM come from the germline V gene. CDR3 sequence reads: CASRSWTGGLYGYTF. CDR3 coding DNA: TGTGCCAGCAGGTCATGGACAGGGGGCCTCTATGGCTACACCTTC.

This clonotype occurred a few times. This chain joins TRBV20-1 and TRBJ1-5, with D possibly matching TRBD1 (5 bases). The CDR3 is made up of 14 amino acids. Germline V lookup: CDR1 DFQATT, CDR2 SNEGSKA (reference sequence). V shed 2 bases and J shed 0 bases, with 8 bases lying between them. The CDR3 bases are TGCAGTGCTAGACCCAGGGCTAGCAATCAGCCCCAGCATTTT. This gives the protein CSARPRASNQPQHF.

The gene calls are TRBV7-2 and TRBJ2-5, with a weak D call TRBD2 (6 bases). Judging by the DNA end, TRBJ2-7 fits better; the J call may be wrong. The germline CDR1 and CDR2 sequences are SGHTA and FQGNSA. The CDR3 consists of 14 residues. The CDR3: CASSLAGGVNEQYF. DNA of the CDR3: TGTGCCAGCAGCTTAGCGGGGGGTGTGAACGAGCAGTACTTC.

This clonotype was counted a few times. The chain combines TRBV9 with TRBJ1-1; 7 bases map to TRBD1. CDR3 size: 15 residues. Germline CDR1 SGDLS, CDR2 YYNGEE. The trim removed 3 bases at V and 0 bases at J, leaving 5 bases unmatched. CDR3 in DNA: TGTGCCAGCAGCGAGGCCGGGACAGTGAACACTGAAGCTTTCTTT. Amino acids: CASSEAGTVNTEAFF.

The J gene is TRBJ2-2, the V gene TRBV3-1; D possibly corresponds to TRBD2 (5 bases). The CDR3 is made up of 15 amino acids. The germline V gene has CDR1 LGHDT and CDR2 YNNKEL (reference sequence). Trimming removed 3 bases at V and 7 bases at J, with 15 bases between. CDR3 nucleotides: TGTGCCAGCAGCCACTCTGGTGCGGGCAACGGGGAGCTGTTTTTT. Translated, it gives CASSHSGAGNGELFF.

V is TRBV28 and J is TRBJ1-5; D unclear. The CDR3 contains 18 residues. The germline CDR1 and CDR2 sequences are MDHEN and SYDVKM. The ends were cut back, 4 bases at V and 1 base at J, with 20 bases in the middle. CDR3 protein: CASSWTGPGRVSNQPQHF. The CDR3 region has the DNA TGTGCCAGCAGTTGGACGGGCCCCGGTAGGGTGAGCAATCAGCCCCAGCATTTT. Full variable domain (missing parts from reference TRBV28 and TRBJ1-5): DVKVTQSSRYLVKRTGEKVFLECVQDMDHENMFWYRQDPGLGLRLIYFSYDVKMKEKGDIPEGYSVSREKKERFSLILESASTNQTSMYLCASSWTGPGRVSNQPQHFGDGTRLSIL.

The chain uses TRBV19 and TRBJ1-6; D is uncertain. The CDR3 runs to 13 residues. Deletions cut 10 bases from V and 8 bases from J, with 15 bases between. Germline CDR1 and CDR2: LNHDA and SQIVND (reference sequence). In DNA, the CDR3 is TGTGCCACCTCGGCCCGGGCGGATTCACCCCTCCACTTT. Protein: CATSARADSPLHF.

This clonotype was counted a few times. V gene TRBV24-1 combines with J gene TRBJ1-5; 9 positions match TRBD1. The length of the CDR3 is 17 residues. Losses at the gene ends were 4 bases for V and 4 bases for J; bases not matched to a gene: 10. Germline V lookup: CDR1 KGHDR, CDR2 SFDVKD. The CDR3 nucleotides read TGTGCCACCAGTGACCCTGCTACAGGGGGCGGAAATCAGCCCCAGCATTTT. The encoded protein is CATSDPATGGGNQPQHF.